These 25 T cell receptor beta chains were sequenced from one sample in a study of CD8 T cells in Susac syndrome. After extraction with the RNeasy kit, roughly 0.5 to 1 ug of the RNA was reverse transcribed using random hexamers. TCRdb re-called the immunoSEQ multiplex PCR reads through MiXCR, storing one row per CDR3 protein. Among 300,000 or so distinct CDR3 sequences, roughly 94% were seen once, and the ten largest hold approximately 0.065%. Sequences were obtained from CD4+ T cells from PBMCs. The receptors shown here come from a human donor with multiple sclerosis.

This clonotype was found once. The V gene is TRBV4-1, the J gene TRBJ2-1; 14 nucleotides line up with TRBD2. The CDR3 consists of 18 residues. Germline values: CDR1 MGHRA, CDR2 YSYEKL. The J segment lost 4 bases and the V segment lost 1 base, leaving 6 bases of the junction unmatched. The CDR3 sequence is CASSQVLTSGREYNEQFF. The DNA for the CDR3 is TGCGCCAGCAGCCAAGTTTTGACTAGCGGGAGGGAATACAATGAGCAGTTCTTC.

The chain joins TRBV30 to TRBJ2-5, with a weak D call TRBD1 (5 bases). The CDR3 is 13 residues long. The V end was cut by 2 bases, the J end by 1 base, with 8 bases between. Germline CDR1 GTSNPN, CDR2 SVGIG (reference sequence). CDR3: CAWSPGFQETQYF. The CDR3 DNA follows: TGTGCCTGGAGTCCAGGGTTCCAAGAGACCCAGTACTTC.

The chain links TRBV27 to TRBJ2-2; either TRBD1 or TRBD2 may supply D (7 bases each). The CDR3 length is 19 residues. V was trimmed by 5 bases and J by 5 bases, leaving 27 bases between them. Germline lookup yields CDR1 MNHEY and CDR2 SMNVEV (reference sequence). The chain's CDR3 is CASSRFKVWEGQRTGELFF. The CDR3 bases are TGTGCCAGCAGTCGCTTTAAAGTTTGGGAGGGACAGAGAACCGGGGAGCTGTTTTTT.

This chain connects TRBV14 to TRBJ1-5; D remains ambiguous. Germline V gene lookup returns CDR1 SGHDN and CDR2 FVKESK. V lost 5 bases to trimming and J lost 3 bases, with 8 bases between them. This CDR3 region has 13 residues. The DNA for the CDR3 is TGTGCCAGCAGCTATGCCATCAATCAGCCCCAGCATTTT. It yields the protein CASSYAINQPQHF.

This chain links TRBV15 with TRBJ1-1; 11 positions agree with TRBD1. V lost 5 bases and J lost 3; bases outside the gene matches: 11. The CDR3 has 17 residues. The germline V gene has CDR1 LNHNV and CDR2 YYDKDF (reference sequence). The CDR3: CATSEGTGGVRDTEAFF. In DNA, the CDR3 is TGTGCCACCAGCGAGGGGACAGGGGGTGTGCGGGACACTGAAGCTTTCTTT.

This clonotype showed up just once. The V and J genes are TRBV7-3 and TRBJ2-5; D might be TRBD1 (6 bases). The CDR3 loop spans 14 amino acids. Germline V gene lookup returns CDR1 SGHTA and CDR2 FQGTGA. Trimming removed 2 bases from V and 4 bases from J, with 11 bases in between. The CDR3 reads CASSLGQWGETQYF. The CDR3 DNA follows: TGTGCCAGCAGCTTAGGACAGTGGGGAGAGACCCAGTACTTC. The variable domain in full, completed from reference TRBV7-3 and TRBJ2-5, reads GAGVSQTPSNKVTEKGKYVELRCDPISGHTALYWYRQSLGQGPEFLIYFQGTGAADDSGLPNDRFFAVRPEGSVSTLKIQRTERGDSAVYLCASSLGQWGETQYFGPGTRLLVL.

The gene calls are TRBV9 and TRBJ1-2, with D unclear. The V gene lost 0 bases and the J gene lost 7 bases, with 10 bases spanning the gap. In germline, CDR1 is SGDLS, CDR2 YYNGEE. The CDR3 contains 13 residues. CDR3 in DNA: TGTGCCAGCAGCGTAGGAAAGGAAGGTGGCTACACCTTC. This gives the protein CASSVGKEGGYTF.

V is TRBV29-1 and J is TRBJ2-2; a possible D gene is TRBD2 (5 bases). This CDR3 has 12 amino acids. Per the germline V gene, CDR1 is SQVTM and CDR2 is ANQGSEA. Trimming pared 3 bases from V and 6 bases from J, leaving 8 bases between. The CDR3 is CSVDEGPGELFF. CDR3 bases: TGCAGCGTTGATGAGGGTCCCGGGGAGCTGTTTTTT.

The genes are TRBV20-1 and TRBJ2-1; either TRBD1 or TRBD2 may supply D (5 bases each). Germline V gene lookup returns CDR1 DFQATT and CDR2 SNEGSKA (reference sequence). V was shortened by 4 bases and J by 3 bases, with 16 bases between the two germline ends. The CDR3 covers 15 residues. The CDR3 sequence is CSAKEWDDLYNEQFF. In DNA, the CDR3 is TGCAGTGCTAAGGAATGGGACGACCTCTACAATGAGCAGTTCTTC.

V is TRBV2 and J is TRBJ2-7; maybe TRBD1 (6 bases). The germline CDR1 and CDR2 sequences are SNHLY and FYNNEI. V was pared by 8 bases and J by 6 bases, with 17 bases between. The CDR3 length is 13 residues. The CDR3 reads CASLRTVVGEQYF. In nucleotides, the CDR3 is TGTGCCAGCCTGAGGACAGTGGTAGGCGAGCAGTACTTC.

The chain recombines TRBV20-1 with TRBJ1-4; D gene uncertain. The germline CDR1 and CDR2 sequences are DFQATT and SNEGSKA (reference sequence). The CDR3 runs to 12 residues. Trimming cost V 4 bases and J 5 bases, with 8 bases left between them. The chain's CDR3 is CSAIAGNEKLFF. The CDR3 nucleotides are TGCAGTGCTATCGCAGGAAATGAAAAACTGTTTTTT.

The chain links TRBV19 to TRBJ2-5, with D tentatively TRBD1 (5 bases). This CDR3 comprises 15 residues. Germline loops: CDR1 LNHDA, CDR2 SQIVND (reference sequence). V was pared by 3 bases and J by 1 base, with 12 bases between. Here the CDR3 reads CASSIATAFQETQYF. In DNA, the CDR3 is TGTGCCAGTAGTATCGCGACAGCCTTCCAAGAGACCCAGTACTTC.

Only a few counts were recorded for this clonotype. DNA for the CDR3: TGTGCCAGCAGTTTAGCGGGGCCCACAGATACGCAGTATTTT. As protein: CASSLAGPTDTQYF. The rearrangement joins TRBV12-3 or TRBV12-4 to TRBJ2-3; TRBD1 might be the D (5 bases). The CDR3 has 14 amino acids. V lost 0 bases and J lost 2, with 6 bases in between.

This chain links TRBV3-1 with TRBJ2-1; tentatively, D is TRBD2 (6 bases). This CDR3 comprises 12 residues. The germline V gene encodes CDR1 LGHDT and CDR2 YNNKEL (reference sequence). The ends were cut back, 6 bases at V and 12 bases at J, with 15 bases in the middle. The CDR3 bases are TGTGCCAGCAGTCCGACCGGGGGACCGCAGTTCTTC. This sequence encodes CASSPTGGPQFF.

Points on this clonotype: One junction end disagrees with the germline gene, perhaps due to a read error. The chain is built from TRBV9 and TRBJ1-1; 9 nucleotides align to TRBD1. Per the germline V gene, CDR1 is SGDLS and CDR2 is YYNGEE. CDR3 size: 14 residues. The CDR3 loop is CASSVRQGGGEVFF. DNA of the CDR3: TGTGCCAGCAGCGTCCGACAGGGGGGTGGAGAAGTTTTCTTT.

Here the CDR3 DNA reads TGTGCCAGCAGTTACGCACACGGGCTCCAAGAGACCCAGTACTTC. This gives the protein CASSYAHGLQETQYF. The chain employs TRBV6-5 and TRBJ2-5; D is ambiguous. Germline V gene lookup returns CDR1 MNHEY and CDR2 SVGAGI. This CDR3 has 15 residues. V shed 2 bases and J shed 1 base, with 11 bases lying between them.

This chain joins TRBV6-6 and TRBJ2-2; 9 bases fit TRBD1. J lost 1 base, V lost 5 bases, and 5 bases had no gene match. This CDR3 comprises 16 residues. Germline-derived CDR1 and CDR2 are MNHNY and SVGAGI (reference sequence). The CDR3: CASSAPGQGNTGELFF. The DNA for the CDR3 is TGTGCCAGCAGTGCCCCGGGACAGGGGAACACCGGGGAGCTGTTTTTT.

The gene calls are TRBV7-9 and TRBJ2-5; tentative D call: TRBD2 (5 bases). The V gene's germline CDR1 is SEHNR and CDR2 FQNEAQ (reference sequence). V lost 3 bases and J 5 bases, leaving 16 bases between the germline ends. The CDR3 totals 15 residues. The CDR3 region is CASSFSPLDSETQYF. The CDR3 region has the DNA TGTGCCAGCAGCTTCTCCCCTCTGGACTCGGAGACCCAGTACTTC.

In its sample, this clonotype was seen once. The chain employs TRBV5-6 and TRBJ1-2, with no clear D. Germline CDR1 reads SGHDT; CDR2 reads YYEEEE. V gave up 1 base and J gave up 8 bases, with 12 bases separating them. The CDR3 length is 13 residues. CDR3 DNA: TGTGCCAGCAGCTTGACGGCCATTTCCGGCTACACCTTC. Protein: CASSLTAISGYTF.

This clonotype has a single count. This CDR3 reads CSVSDSSYNEQFF. The CDR3 nucleotides read TGCAGCGTTTCGGATAGCTCCTACAATGAGCAGTTCTTC. The chain couples TRBV29-1 to TRBJ2-1; D unclear. There are 13 residues in the CDR3. CDR1 and CDR2 from the germline V gene are SQVTM and ANQGSEA. V gave up 5 bases and J gave up 0 bases, with 8 bases separating them.

The CDR3 DNA follows: TGTGCCAGCAGTGCTACTAGCGGATCCTACAATGAGCAGTTCTTC. This encodes CASSATSGSYNEQFF. The V and J genes are TRBV9 and TRBJ2-1; 8 nucleotides agree with TRBD2. V lost 5 bases and J lost 1; bases outside the gene matches: 5. The CDR3 has 15 residues. Looked up from germline, CDR1 is SGDLS and CDR2 is YYNGEE.

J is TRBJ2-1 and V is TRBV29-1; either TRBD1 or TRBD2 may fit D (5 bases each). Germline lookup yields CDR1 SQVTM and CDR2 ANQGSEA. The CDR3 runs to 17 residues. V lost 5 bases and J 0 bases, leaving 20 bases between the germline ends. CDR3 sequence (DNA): TGCAGCGTTCGACTCAAGGGGACCATTAGCTCCTACAATGAGCAGTTCTTC. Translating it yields CSVRLKGTISSYNEQFF.

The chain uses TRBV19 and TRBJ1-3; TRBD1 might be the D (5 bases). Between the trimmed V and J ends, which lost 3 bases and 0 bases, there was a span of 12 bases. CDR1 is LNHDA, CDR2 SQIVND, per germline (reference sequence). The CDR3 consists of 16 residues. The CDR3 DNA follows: TGTGCCAGTAGTATGCGCGGGGGAACCTCTGGAAACACCATATATTTT. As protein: CASSMRGGTSGNTIYF.

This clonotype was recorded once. The CDR3 here is CASSPGLAGDYEQYF. The DNA for the CDR3 is TGTGCCAGCAGCCCGGGACTAGCGGGGGACTACGAGCAGTACTTC. V and J are TRBV7-9 and TRBJ2-7; 14 bases fit TRBD2. The CDR3 consists of 15 residues. CDR1 SEHNR and CDR2 FQNEAQ come from the germline V gene (reference sequence). V trimming: 5 bases; J trimming: 3 bases; junction bases outside the gene matches: 3.

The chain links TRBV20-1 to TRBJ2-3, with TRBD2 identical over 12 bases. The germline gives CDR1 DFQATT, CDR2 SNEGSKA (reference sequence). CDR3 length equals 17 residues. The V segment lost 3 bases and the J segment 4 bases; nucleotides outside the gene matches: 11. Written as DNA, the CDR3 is TGCAGTGCTAGCCTCGGACTAGCGGGGAGACTAGCAGATACGCAGTATTTT. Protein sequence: CSASLGLAGRLADTQYF.